These 3 T cell receptor beta chains were all obtained from the same sample, sequenced in a study of OX40 agonist ivuxolimab in advanced cancers. Profiling relied on immunoSEQ multiplex PCR, and the TCRdb table lists in-frame clones only, not all of them. The table shows about 91,000 clones, with around four fifths occurring only once. The sample here was CD4+ or CD8+ T cells sorted from blood, taken in a trial of the OX40 agonist ivuxolimab. The receptors come from an adult with an advanced solid tumor such as melanoma, head and neck, liver or kidney cancer.

The J gene is TRBJ2-2, the V gene TRBV27; a possible D gene is TRBD1 (5 bases). This CDR3 is 15 amino acids long. CDR1 is MNHEY, CDR2 SMNVEV, per germline (reference sequence). Trimming pared 2 bases from V and 5 bases from J, leaving 12 bases between. CDR3 amino acids: CASSLRGTTTGELFF. CDR3 DNA: TGTGCCAGCAGTTTAAGGGGAACTACTACCGGGGAGCTGTTTTTT.

The chain combines TRBV5-1 with TRBJ1-4; D not resolved. Germline V CDR1 and CDR2: SGHRS, YFSETQ. This CDR3 is 14 amino acids long. Trimming cost V 3 bases and J 5 bases, with 11 bases left between them. CDR3 nucleotide sequence: TGCGCCAGCAGCTCCCGGATCCCCAATGAAAAACTGTTTTTT. Its protein is CASSSRIPNEKLFF.

The chain combines TRBV2 with TRBJ1-2, with TRBD1 identical over 7 bases. Germline CDR1 and CDR2: SNHLY and FYNNEI. This CDR3 has 15 amino acids. J gave up 4 bases and V 5 bases, and 10 bases lay outside the gene matches. As DNA, the CDR3 is TGTGCCAGCAGTCTGGAGACAGGGTTCATCTATGGCTACACCTTC. This translates into CASSLETGFIYGYTF.